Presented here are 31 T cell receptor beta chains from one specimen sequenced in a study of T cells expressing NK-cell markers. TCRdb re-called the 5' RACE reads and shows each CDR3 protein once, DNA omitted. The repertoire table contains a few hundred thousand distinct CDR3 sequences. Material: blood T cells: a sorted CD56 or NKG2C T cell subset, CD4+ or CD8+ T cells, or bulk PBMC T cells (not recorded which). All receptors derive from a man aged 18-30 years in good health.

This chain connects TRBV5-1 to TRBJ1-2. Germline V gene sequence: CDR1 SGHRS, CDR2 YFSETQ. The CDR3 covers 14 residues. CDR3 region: CASSLAGFGKGYTF.

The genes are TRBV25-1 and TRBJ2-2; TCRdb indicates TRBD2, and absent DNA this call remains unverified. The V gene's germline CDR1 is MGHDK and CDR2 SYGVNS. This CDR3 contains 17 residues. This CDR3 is CASSEIAGGPKGGELFF.

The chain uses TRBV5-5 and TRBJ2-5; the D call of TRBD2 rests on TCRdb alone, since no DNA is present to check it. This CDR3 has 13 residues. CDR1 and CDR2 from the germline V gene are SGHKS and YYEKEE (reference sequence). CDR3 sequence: CASSGREGKTQYF.

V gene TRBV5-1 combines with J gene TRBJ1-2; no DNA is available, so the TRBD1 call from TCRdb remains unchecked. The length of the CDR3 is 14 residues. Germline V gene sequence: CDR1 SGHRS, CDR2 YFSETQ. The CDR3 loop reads CASSFRGPGYGYTF.

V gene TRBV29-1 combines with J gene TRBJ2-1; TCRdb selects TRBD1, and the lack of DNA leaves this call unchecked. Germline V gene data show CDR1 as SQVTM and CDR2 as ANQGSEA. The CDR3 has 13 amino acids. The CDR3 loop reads CSVVVGAGNEQFF.

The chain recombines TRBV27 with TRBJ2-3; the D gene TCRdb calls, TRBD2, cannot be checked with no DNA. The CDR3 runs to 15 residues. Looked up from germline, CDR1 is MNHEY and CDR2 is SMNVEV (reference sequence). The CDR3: CASSTQAEGADTQYF.

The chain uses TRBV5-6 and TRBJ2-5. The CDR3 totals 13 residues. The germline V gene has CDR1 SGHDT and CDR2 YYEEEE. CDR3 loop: CASRRPSQETQYF.

CDR3 loop: CATSRELAGETQYF. This chain connects TRBV15 to TRBJ2-5; TCRdb outputs TRBD2, but without DNA this stays unchecked. There are 14 residues in the CDR3. From germline, CDR1 is LNHNV and CDR2 YYDKDF (reference sequence).

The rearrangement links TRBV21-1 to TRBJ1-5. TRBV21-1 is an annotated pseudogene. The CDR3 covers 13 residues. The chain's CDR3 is CASDGPDNQPQHF.

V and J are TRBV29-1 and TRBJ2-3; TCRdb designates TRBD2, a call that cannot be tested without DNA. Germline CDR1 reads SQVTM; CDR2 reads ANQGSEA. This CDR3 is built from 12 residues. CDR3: CSVARTTDTQYF.

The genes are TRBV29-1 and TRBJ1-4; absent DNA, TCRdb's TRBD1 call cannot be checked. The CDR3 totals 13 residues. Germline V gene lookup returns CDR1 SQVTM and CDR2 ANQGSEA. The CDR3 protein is CSVEDQGIRKLFF.

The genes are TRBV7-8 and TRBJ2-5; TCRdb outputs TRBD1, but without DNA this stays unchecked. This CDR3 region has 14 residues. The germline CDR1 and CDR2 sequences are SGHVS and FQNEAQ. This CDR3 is CASSYGTVQETQYF.

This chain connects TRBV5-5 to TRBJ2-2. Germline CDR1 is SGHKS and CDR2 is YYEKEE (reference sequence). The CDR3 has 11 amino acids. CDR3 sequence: CASSPDAELFF.

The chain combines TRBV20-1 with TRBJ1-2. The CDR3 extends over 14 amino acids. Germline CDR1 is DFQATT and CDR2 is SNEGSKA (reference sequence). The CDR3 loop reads CSARASGSNYGYTF.

CDR3 sequence: CASRKSGGQPQHF. This chain joins TRBV6-1 and TRBJ1-5; TCRdb's assignment of TRBD1 cannot be checked, as there is no DNA. The CDR3 sequence is 13 residues long. CDR1 MNHNS and CDR2 SASEGT come from the germline V gene.

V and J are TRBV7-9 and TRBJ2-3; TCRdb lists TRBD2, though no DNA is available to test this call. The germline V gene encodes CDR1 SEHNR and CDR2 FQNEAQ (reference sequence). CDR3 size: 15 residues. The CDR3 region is CASRFRREDTDTQYF.

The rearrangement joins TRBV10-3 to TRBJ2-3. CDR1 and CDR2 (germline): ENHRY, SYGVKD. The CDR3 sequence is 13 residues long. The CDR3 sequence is CAISEGVADTQYF.

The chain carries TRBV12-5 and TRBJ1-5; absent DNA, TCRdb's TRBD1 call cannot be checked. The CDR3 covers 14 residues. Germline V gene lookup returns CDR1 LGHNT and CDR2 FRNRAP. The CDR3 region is CASGVGQGGEPQHF.

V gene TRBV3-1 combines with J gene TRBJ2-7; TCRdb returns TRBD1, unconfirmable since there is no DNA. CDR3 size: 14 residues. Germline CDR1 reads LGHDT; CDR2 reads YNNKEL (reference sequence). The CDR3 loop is CASSQGGRDYEQYF.

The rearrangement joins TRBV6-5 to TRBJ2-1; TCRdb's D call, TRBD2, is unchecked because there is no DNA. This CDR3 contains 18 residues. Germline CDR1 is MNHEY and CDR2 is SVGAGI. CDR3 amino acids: CATVTGYSLAGDYNEQFF.

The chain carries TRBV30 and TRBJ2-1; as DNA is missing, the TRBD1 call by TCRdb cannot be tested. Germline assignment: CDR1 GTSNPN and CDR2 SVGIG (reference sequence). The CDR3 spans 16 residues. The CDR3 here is CAWSVGVVGQRHEQFF. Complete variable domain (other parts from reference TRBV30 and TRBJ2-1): SQTIHQWPATLVQPVGSPLSLECTVEGTSNPNLYWYRQAAGRGLQLLFYSVGIGQISSEVPQNLSASRPQDRQFILSSKKLLLSDSGFYLCAWSVGVVGQRHEQFFGPGTRLTVL.

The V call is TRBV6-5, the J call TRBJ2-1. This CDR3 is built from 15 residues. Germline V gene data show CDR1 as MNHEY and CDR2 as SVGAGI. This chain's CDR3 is CASSYSRVYDNEQFF.

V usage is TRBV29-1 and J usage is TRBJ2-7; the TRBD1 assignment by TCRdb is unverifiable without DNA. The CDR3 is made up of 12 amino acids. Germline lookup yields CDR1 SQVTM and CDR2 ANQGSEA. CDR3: CSVPTDRNEQYF.

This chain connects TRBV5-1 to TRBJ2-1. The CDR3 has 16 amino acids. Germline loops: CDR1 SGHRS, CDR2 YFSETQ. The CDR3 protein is CASSFSLASSYNEQFF.

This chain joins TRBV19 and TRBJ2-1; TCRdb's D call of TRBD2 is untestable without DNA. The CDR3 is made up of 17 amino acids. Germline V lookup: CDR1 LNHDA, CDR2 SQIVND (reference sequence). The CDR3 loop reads CASSIPYGKFSYNEQFF.

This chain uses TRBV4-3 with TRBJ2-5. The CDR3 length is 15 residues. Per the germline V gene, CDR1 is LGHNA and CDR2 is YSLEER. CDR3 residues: CASSHLAGISETQYF.

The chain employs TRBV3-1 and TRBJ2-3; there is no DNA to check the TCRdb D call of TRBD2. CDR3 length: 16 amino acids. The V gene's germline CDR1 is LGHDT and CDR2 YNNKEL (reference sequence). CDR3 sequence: CASSKGLERVTDTQYF.

The CDR3 region is CASSQALAGIPGELFF. This chain links TRBV4-2 with TRBJ2-2; TCRdb names TRBD2, which stays unverified in the absence of DNA. Germline CDR1 reads LGHNA; CDR2 reads YNFKEQ. CDR3 length equals 16 residues.

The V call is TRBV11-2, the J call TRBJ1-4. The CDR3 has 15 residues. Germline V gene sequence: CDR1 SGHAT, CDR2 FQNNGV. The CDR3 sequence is CASSSWGSTNEKLFF.

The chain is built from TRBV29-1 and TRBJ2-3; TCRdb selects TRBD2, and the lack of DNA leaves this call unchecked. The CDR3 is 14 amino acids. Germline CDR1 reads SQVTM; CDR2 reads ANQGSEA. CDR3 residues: CSGRESQTSDTQYF.

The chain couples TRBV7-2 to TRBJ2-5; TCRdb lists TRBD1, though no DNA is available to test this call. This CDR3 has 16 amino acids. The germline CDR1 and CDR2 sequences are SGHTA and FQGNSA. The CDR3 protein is CASSLLIGMPKETQYF.